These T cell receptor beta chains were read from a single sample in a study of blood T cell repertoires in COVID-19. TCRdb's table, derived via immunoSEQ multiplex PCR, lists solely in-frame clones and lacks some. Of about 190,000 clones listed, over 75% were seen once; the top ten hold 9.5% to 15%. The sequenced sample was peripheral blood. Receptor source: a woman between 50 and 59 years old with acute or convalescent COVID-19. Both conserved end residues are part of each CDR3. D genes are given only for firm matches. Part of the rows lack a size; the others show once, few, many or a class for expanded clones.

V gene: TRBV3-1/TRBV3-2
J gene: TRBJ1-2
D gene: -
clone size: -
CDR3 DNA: TGTGCCAGCAGCCAAGCCGGGGGTTCCTATGGCTACACCTTC
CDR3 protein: CASSQAGGSYGYTF

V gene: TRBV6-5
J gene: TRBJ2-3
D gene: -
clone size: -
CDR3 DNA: TGTGCCAGCACTCCAAGGGGGTGGACAGATACGCAGTATTTT
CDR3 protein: CASTPRGWTDTQYF

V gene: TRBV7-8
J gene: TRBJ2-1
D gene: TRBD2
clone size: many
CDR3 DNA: TGTGCCAGCAGCCACCGTGAGGGGAGGGATGAGCAGTTCTTC
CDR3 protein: CASSHREGRDEQFF

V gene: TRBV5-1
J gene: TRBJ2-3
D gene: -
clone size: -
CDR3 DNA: TGCGCCAGCAGCTTAATAACAGGGCAAGATACGCAGTATTTT
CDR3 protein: CASSLITGQDTQYF

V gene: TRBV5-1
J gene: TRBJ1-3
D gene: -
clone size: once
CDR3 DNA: TGCGCCAGCAGCTTGGAGCAGGGGAACACCATATATTTT
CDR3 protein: CASSLEQGNTIYF

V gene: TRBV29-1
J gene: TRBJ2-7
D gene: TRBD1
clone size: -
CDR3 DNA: TGCAGCGTTGAAAGTGCGACAGGGGCCTCCTACGAGCAGTACTTC
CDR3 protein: CSVESATGASYEQYF

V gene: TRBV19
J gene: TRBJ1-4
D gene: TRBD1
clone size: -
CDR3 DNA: TGTGCCAGTAGTACAGACTCTACCGGGACAGGGCGACGGAATGAAAAACTGTTTTTT
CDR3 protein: CASSTDSTGTGRRNEKLFF

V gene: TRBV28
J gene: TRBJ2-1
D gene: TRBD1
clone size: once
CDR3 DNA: TGTGCCAGCAGCCAACCGGGACAGGGCAGGGGCAATGAGCAGTTCTTC
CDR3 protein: CASSQPGQGRGNEQFF

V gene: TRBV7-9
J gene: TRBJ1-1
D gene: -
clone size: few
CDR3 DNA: TGTGCCAGCAGCCCCCTGCGTACTGAAGCTTTCTTT
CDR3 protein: CASSPLRTEAFF

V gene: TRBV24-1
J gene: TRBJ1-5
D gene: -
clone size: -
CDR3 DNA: TGTGCCACCAGTGATTCCCGACAGGTTGGCAATCAGCCCCAGCATTTT
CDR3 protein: CATSDSRQVGNQPQHF

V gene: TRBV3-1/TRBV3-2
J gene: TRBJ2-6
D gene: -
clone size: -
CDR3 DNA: TGTGCCAGCAGCCAAGCCAGGGGAGCTGGGGCCAACGTCCTGACTTTC
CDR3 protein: CASSQARGAGANVLTF

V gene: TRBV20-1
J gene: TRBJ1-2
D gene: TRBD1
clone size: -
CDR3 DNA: TGCAGTGTTCCGGGACAGGGTGACACCTTC
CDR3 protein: CSVPGQGDTF

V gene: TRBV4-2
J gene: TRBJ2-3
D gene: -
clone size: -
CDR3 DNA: TGTGCCAGCAGCGACGGACAGATTGGTACGCAGTATTTT
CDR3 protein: CASSDGQIGTQYF

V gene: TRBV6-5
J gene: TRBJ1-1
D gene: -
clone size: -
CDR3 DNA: TGTGCCAGCAGTCCGACGCTGAGGGCCACTGAAGCTTTCTTT
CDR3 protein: CASSPTLRATEAFF

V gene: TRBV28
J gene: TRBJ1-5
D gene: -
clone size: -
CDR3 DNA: TGTGCCAGCAGTTCCCGGGACAACCGGCTCCCACTCCAGCATTTT
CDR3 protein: CASSSRDNRLPLQHF

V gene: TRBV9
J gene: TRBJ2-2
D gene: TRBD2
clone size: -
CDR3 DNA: TGTGCCAGCCGAGCGGGAGTCCTGGCCGGGGAGCTGTTTTTT
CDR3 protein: CASRAGVLAGELFF

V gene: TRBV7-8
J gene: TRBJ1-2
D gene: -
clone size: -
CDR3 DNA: TGTGCCAGCAGCTTAGAGCAGGGCGGGAGGCTAGTCTATGGCTACACCTTC
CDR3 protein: CASSLEQGGRLVYGYTF

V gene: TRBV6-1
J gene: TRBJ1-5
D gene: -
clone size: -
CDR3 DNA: TGTGCCAGCAGTGATCGAGCACAGGGCAATCAGCCCCAGCATTTT
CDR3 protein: CASSDRAQGNQPQHF

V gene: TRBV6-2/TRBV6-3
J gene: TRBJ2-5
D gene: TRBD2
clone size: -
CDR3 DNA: TGTGCCAGCATCCCTGGGGTAGCGGGAGGTCAAGAGACCCAGTACTTC
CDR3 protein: CASIPGVAGGQETQYF

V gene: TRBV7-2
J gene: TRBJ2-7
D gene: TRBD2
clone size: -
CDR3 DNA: TGTGCCAGCAGCTGGGGACTAGCGGAGTCCTACGAGCAGTACTTC
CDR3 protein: CASSWGLAESYEQYF

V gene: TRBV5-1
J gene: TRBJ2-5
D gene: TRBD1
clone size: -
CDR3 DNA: TGCGCCAGCAGCTCCGGACAGGGGGCCTGGGAGACCCAGTACTTC
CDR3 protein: CASSSGQGAWETQYF

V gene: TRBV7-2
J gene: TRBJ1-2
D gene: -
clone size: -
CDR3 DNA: TGTGCCAGCAGCTCCGACAGTGCTAACTATGGCTACACCTTC
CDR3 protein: CASSSDSANYGYTF

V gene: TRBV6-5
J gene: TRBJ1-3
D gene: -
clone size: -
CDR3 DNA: TGTGCCAGCAGCCTAGGGGGACCCGGAAACACCATATATTTT
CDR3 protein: CASSLGGPGNTIYF

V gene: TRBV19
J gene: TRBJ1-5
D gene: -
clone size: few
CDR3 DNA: TGTGCCAGTGCGTCGGAGGAGTTTAGCAATCAGCCCCAGCATTTT
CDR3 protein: CASASEEFSNQPQHF

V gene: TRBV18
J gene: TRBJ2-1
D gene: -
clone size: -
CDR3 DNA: TGTGCCAGCTCACCACTATTTAGAACGCATGAGCAGTTCTTC
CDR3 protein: CASSPLFRTHEQFF

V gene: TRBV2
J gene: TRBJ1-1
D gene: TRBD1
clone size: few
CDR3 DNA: TGTGCCAGCAGGGAGACAGGGTGGACTGAAGCTTTCTTT
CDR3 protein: CASRETGWTEAFF

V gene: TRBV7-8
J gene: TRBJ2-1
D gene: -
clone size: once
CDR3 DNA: TGTGCCAGCAGCTTAGCGAATCGGTTCGGTGATGAGCAGTTCTTC
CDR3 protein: CASSLANRFGDEQFF

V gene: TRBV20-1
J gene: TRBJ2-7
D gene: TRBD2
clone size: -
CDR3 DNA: TGCAGTGCTAGTTGGCGGGGGGCTCTCCGGGCTCGAGAGCAGTACTTC
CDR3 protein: CSASWRGALRAREQYF

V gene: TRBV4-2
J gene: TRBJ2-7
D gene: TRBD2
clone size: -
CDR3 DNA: TGTGCCAGCAGCCAAGGACTAGCGGGGATCTACGAGCAGTACTTC
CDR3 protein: CASSQGLAGIYEQYF

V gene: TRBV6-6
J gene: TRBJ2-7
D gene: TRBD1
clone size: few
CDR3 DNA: TGTGCCAGCAGACCCGGGACAGGGGCCTCCTACGAGCAGTACTTC
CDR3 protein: CASRPGTGASYEQYF

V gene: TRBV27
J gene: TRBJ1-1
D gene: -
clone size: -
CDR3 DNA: TGTGCCAGCAAGGGGGAAGTCACTGAAGCTTTCTTT
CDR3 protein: CASKGEVTEAFF

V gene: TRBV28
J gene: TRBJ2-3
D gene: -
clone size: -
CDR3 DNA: TGTGCCAGCAGTTTCCCAGACTTCACAGATACGCAGTATTTT
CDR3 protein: CASSFPDFTDTQYF

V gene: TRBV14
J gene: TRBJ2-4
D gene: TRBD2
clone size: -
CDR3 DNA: TGTGCCAGCAGCCCGGCGGGGGTGGGCATTCAGTACTTC
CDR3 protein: CASSPAGVGIQYF

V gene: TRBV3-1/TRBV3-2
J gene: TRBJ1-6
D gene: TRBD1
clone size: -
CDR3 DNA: TGTGCCAGCAGCTCCCACCCCCCGACAGGGGATTATAATTCACCCCTCCACTTT
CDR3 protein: CASSSHPPTGDYNSPLHF

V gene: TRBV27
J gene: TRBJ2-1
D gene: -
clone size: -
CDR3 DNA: TGTGCCAGCAGTTTGCCGGGGGATGAGCAGTTCTTC
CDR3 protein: CASSLPGDEQFF

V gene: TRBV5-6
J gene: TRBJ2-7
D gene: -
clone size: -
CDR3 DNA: TGTGCCAGCAGCTTGGGAGGTAGTTCCGAGCAGTACTTC
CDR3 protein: CASSLGGSSEQYF

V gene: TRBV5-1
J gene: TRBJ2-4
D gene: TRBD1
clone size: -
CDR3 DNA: TGCGCCAGCTCCCTTGGGGACAGCACCAACATTCAGTACTTC
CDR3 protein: CASSLGDSTNIQYF

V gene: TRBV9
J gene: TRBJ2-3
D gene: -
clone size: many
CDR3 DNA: TGTGCCAGCAGCGCCCGGACACCCGGGCACGATACGCAGTATTTT
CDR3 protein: CASSARTPGHDTQYF

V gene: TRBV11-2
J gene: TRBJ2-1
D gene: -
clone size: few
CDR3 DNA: TGTGCCAGCAGCTTCCGGGGAAGTGGCTCCTACAATGAGCAGTTCTTC
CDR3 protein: CASSFRGSGSYNEQFF

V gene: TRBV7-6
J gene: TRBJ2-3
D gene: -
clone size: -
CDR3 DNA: TGTGCCAGCAGCCCGGGTGAGGGCGGTAGCACAGATACGCAGTATTTT
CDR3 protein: CASSPGEGGSTDTQYF

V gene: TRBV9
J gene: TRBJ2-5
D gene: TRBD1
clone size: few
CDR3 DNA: TGTGCCAGCAGCTTCGGACAGGGAGAGACCCAGTACTTC
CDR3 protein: CASSFGQGETQYF

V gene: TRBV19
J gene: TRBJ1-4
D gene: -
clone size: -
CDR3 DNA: TGTGCCAGTAGTATATCAGCAACTAATGAAAAACTGTTTTTT
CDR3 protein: CASSISATNEKLFF

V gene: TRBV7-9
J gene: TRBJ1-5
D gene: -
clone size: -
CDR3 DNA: TGTGCCAGCAGCACGGACAGTCAGCCCCAGCATTTT
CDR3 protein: CASSTDSQPQHF

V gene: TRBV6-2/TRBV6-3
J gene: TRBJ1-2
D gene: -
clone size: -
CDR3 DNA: TGTGCCAGCAGTTACTTGGCAGGGGCGAAGGGCTACACCTTC
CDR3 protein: CASSYLAGAKGYTF

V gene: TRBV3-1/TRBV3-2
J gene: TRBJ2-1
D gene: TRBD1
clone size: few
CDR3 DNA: TGTGCCAGCAGCTCACCCCGGCAGGGGGTGGAAAATGAGCAGTTCTTC
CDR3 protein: CASSSPRQGVENEQFF

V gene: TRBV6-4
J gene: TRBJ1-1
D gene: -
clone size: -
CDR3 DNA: TGTGCCAGCAGCCTATCAGGGAAAGTTTCTGAAGCTTTCTTT
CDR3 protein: CASSLSGKVSEAFF

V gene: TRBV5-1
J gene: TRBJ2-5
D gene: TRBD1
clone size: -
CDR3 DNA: TGCGCCAGCCGGACAGGGGGACAAGAGACCCAGTACTTC
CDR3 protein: CASRTGGQETQYF

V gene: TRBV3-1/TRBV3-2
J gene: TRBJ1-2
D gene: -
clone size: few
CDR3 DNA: TGTGCCAGCAGCCGTTCCCAGGGTGGCGGCTACACCTTC
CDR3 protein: CASSRSQGGGYTF

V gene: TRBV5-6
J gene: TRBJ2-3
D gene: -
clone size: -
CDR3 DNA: TGTGCCAGCAGCTTGTTCGGCAGCGGCACAGATACGCAGTATTTT
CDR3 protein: CASSLFGSGTDTQYF